Presented here are 21 T cell receptor beta chains from one specimen sequenced in a study of blood T cell repertoires in COVID-19. Only in-frame clones appear in the TCRdb table, and some are missing; sequencing was by immunoSEQ multiplex PCR. The sample yields 80,000 or so clones, roughly nine tenths seen once. Sequenced sample: peripheral blood. The receptors come from a man aged 50-59 years with acute or convalescent COVID-19.

CDR3 nucleotide sequence: TGTGCCAGCAGTTTAGGGGTCGATAGCGGGCGGACCGGGGAGCTGTTTTTT. Encoded protein: CASSLGVDSGRTGELFF. The chain carries TRBV27 and TRBJ2-2; TRBD2 matches at 7 bases. Germline loops: CDR1 MNHEY, CDR2 SMNVEV (reference sequence). The CDR3 loop spans 17 amino acids. V shed 2 bases and J 5 bases; nucleotides not matched to a gene: 11.

This sequence joins TRBV6-5 and TRBJ1-6, with 7 nucleotides matching TRBD1. Germline V lookup: CDR1 MNHEY, CDR2 SVGAGI. The CDR3 spans 14 residues. The J segment lost 7 bases and the V segment lost 7 bases, leaving 7 bases of the junction unmatched. The CDR3 is CASIVGGRNSPLHF. CDR3 coding DNA: TGTGCCAGCATAGTAGGGGGCAGAAATTCACCCCTCCACTTT.

J is TRBJ2-5 and V is TRBV7-8; 14 nucleotides agree with TRBD2. The CDR3 loop spans 16 amino acids. J was trimmed by 2 bases and V by 6 bases; bases with no gene match: 5. Germline loops: CDR1 SGHVS, CDR2 FQNEAQ. CDR3 amino acids: CASSPRTSGGQETQYF. CDR3 DNA: TGTGCCAGCAGTCCGAGGACTAGCGGGGGGCAAGAGACCCAGTACTTC.

The count of this clone is one. This chain joins TRBV18 and TRBJ2-7, with a tentative D call TRBD1 (6 bases). V lost 4 bases, J lost 4 bases, and 11 bases lay in between. The germline V gene has CDR1 KGHSH and CDR2 LQKENI. This CDR3 spans 13 amino acids. CDR3 region: CASSHSDSYEQYF. CDR3 DNA: TGTGCCAGCTCACACTCGGACAGTTACGAGCAGTACTTC.

A few counts support this clone. This chain links TRBV2 with TRBJ2-7, with 7 positions matching TRBD2. The CDR3 consists of 11 residues. In germline, CDR1 is SNHLY, CDR2 FYNNEI. The DNA of the CDR3 is TGTGCCAGCAGGAAGGAGACTAGCCAGATTGTC. Translation: CASRKETSQIV.

The rearrangement joins TRBV5-7 to TRBJ1-5, with TRBD1 as a possible D gene (6 bases). TRBV5-7 is recorded as an ORF, its role being uncertain. This CDR3 has 19 amino acids. Trimming cost V 1 base and J 5 bases, with 25 bases left between them. In DNA form, the CDR3 reads TGTGCCAGCAGCTTGACTTGGACAGAATACCTTGGGTCCCATCAGCCCCAGCATTTT. Its translation is CASSLTWTEYLGSHQPQHF.

The chain employs TRBV10-3 and TRBJ1-5; D remains unclear. The CDR3 contains 13 residues. Germline loops: CDR1 ENHRY, CDR2 SYGVKD. The V gene lost 10 bases and the J gene lost 0 bases, with 10 bases spanning the gap. This CDR3 reads CASTKDSNQPQHF. The CDR3 nucleotides read TGTGCCAGTACTAAGGATAGCAATCAGCCCCAGCATTTT.

The chain couples TRBV5-4 to TRBJ2-6; TRBD1 matches 12 bases. J was trimmed by 3 bases and V by 9 bases; bases with no gene match: 4. Germline V gives CDR1 SGHNT, CDR2 YYREEE (reference sequence). The CDR3 spans 15 residues. The CDR3 DNA reads as TGTGCCACAGGGACAGGGGGCGTTGGGGCCAACGTCCTGACTTTC. This translates into CATGTGGVGANVLTF.

The chain joins TRBV4-3 to TRBJ2-3, with a tentative D call TRBD2 (5 bases). The germline V and J ends were trimmed by 4 bases and 4 bases, with 15 bases remaining between them. This CDR3 has 15 residues. The germline V gene encodes CDR1 LGHNA and CDR2 YSLEER. The CDR3 is CASSPNGGPSDTQYF. The CDR3 bases are TGCGCCAGCAGCCCCAACGGCGGGCCCTCAGATACGCAGTATTTT.

The genes are TRBV11-2 and TRBJ1-5; no reliable D call. The CDR3 runs to 15 residues. V was pared by 2 bases and J by 7 bases, with 15 bases between. The germline gives CDR1 SGHAT, CDR2 FQNNGV. The chain's CDR3 is CASSLTPAAGQPQHF. CDR3 DNA sequence: TGTGCCAGCAGCTTAACTCCTGCGGCTGGGCAGCCCCAGCATTTT.

The chain couples TRBV6-5 to TRBJ2-5; TRBD1 matches at 11 bases. This CDR3 region has 15 residues. CDR1 is MNHEY, CDR2 SVGAGI, per germline. V gave up 6 bases and J gave up 0 bases; unmatched junction bases: 3. CDR3 amino acids: CASSGDRGYQETQYF. The CDR3 bases are TGTGCCAGCAGCGGGGACAGGGGGTACCAAGAGACCCAGTACTTC.

J is TRBJ2-7 and V is TRBV6-6; 7 positions match TRBD1. The V and J ends lost 0 bases and 6 bases, in that order; junction bases with no gene match: 5. Germline CDR1 and CDR2: MNHNY and SVGAGI (reference sequence). The length of the CDR3 is 14 residues. CDR3 DNA sequence: TGTGCCAGCAGTTACTCGAGACAGGGTAGCGAGCAGTACGTC. This encodes CASSYSRQGSEQYV.

The chain couples TRBV3-1 (or the pseudogene TRBV3-2) to TRBJ1-5; possibly TRBD1 for D (6 bases). Trimming removed 3 bases from V and 6 bases from J, with 15 bases in between. The germline V gene has CDR1 LGHDT and CDR2 YNNKEL (reference sequence). The CDR3 totals 15 residues. DNA for the CDR3: TGTGCCAGCAGCCACGGGACATCGGCGGGTCAGCCCCAGCATTTT. Encoded protein: CASSHGTSAGQPQHF.

About this clone: One end of the junction varies from germline; a read error may be responsible. The chain recombines TRBV4-2 with TRBJ2-1; possibly TRBD2 for D (6 bases). The V gene's germline CDR1 is LGHNA and CDR2 YNFKEQ. The CDR3 totals 12 residues. DNA of the CDR3: TGTGCCAGCAGCCAAGTGGAGGGGTACCTGGTCTTC. This gives the protein CASSQVEGYLVF.

This clone was counted between two and nine times. V is TRBV23-1 and J is TRBJ1-2; tentative D call: TRBD1 (6 bases). TRBV23-1 is classed as an ORF, of uncertain function. The CDR3 contains 17 residues. V dropped 0 bases and J dropped 1 base, with 15 bases sitting between them. In DNA, the CDR3 is TGCGCCAGCAGTCAATCGTGGAACAGGGTATATAACTATGGCTACACCTTC. This sequence encodes CASSQSWNRVYNYGYTF.

V usage is TRBV3-1 (or the pseudogene TRBV3-2) and J usage is TRBJ2-7; possibly TRBD2 for D (5 bases). The CDR3 runs to 14 residues. Germline V gene data show CDR1 as LGHDT and CDR2 as YNNKEL (reference sequence). The V and J ends lost 7 bases and 5 bases respectively, with 18 bases between them. CDR3 nucleotides: TGTGCCAGCACCCCAGGAGGTTTTTCAGACGAGCAGTACGTC. Translated: CASTPGGFSDEQYV.

A single count supports this clone. The rearrangement links TRBV6-5 to TRBJ2-1; possibly TRBD2 for D (6 bases). The CDR3 is made up of 14 amino acids. The V and J ends lost 6 bases and 5 bases respectively, with 14 bases between them. Germline V gene lookup returns CDR1 MNHEY and CDR2 SVGAGI. The CDR3 spells CASRAEGRHNEQFF. CDR3 bases: TGTGCCAGCAGAGCGGAGGGCAGGCACAATGAGCAGTTCTTC.

The V call is TRBV30, the J call TRBJ2-3, with no clear D. The V gene's germline CDR1 is GTSNPN and CDR2 SVGIG (reference sequence). The CDR3 is made up of 12 amino acids. Deletions cut 6 bases from V and 9 bases from J, with 16 bases between. The DNA for the CDR3 is TGTGCCTGCCTTACAAGACAAGTAACGCAGTATTTT. Encoded protein: CACLTRQVTQYF.

This rearrangement joins TRBV30 to TRBJ2-2, with 9 positions matching TRBD1. This CDR3 has 15 residues. Germline V gene data show CDR1 as GTSNPN and CDR2 as SVGIG (reference sequence). Trimming at V came to 3 bases and at J to 4 bases, leaving 6 bases not matched to a gene. In nucleotides, the CDR3 is TGTGCCTGGAGAACACAGGGGGCGGGCACCGGGGAGCTGTTTTTT. Protein: CAWRTQGAGTGELFF.

The chain couples TRBV6-6 to TRBJ1-4, with 8 bases identical to TRBD1. The germline V gene encodes CDR1 MNHNY and CDR2 SVGAGI (reference sequence). This CDR3 region has 15 residues. V was pared by 2 bases and J by 8 bases, with 7 bases of the junction left unmatched. In DNA, the CDR3 is TGTGCCAGCAGTTACCCAGGGGGCGCTGGGGAAAAACTGTTTTTT. Translated, it gives CASSYPGGAGEKLFF.

The V gene is TRBV7-9, the J gene TRBJ2-1; D unresolved. Germline-derived CDR1 and CDR2 are SEHNR and FQNEAQ (reference sequence). The CDR3 is made up of 15 amino acids. With 3 bases removed from V and 0 bases from J, the gap between germline ends came to 9 bases. Here the CDR3 DNA reads TGTGCCAGCAGCTTGCTAGTAAACTCCTACAATGAGCAGTTCTTC. The encoded protein is CASSLLVNSYNEQFF.